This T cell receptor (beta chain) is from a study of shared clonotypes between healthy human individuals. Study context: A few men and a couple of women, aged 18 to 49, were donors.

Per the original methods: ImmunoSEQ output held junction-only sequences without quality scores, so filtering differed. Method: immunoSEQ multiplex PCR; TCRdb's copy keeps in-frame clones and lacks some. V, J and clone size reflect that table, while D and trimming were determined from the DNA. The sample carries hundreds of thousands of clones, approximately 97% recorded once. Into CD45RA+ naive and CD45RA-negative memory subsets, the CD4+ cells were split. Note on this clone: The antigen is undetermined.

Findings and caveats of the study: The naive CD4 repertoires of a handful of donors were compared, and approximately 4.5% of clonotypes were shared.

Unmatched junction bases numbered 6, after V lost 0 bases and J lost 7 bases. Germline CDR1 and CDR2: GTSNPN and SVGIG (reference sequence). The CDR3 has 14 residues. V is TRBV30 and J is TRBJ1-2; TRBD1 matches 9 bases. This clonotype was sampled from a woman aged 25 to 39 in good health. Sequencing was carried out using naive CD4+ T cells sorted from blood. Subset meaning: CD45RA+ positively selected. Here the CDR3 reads CAWSVMTGGVGYTF. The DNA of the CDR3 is TGTGCCTGGAGTGTAATGACAGGGGGTGTTGGCTACACCTTC.